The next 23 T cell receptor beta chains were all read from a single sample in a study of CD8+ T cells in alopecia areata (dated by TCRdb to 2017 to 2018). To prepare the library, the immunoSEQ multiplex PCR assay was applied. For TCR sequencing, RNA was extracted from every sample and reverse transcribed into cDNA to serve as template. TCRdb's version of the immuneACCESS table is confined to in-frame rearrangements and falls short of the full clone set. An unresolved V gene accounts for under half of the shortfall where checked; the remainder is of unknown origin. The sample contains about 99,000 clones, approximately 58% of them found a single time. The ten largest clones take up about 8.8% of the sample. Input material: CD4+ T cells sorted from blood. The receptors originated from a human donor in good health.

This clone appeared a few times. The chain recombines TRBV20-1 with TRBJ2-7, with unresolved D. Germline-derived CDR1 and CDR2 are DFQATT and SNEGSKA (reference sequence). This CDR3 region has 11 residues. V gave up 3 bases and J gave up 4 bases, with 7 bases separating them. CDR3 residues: CSASSGYEQYF. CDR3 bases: TGCAGTGCTAGTTCCGGGTACGAGCAGTACTTC.

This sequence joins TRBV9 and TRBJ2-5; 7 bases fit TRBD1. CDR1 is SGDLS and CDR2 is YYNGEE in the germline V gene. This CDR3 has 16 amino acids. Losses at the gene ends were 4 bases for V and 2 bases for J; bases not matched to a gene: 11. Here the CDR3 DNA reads TGTGCCAGCAGCACCTGGACAGGAGAGCTACAAGAGACCCAGTACTTC. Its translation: CASSTWTGELQETQYF.

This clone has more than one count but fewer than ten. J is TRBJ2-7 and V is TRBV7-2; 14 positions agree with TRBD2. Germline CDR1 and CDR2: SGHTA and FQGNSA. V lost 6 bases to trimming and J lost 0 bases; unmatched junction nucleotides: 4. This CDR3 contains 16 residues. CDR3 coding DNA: TGTGCCAGCAGGGCGACTAGCGGGGGGGCCTCCTACGAGCAGTACTTC. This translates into CASRATSGGASYEQYF. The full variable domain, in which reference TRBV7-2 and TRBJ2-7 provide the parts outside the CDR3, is GAGVSQSPSNKVTEKGKDVELRCDPISGHTALYWYRQSLGQGLEFLIYFQGNSAPDKSGLPSDRFSAERTGGSVSTLTIQRTQQEDSAVYLCASRATSGGASYEQYFGPGTRLTVT.

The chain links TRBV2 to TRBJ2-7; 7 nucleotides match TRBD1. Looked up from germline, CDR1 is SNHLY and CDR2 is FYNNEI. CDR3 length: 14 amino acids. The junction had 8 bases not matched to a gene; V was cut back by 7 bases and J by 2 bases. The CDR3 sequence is CASKSGGLAYEQYF. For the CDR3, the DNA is TGTGCCAGCAAATCAGGGGGTTTGGCCTACGAGCAGTACTTC.

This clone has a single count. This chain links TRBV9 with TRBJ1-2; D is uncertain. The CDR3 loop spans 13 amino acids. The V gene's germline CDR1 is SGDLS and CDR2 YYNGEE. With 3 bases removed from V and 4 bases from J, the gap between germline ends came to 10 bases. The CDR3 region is CASSGEQLYGYTF. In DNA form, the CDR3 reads TGTGCCAGCAGCGGGGAACAGCTCTATGGCTACACCTTC.

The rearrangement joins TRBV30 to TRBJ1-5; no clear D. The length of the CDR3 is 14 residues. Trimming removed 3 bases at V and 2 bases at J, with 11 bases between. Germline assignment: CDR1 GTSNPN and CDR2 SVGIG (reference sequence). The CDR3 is CAWSLGVGNQPQHF. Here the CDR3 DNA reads TGTGCCTGGAGCCTCGGGGTGGGCAATCAGCCCCAGCATTTT.

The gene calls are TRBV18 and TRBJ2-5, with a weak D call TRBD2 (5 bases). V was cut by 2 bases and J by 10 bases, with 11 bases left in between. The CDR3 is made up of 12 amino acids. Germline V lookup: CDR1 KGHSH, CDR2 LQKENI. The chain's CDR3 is CASSPSSRDQYF. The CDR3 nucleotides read TGTGCCAGCTCACCATCGAGTCGGGACCAGTACTTC.

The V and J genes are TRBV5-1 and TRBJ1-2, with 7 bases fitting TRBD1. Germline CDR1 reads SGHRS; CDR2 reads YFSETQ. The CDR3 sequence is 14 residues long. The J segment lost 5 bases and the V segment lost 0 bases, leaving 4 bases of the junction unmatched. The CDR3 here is CASSLGQGPYGYTF. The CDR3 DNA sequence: TGCGCCAGCAGCTTGGGACAGGGCCCTTATGGCTACACCTTC. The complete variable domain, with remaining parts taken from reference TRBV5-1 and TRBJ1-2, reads KAGVTQTPRYLIKTRGQQVTLSCSPISGHRSVSWYQQTPGQGLQFLFEYFSETQRNKGNFPGRFSGRQFSNSRSEMNVSTLELGDSALYLCASSLGQGPYGYTFGSGTRLTVV.

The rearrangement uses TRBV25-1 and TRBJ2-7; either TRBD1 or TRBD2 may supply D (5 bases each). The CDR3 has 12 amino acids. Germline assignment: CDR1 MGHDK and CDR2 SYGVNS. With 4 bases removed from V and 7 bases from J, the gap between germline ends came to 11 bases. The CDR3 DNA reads TGTGCCAGCAGTGGGGGGTTGGGGGAGCAGTACTTC. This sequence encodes CASSGGLGEQYF.

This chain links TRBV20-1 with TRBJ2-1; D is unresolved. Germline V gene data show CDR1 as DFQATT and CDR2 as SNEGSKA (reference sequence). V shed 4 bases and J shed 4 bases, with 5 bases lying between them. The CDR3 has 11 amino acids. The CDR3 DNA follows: TGCAGTGCTAACTCTTACAATGAGCAGTTCTTC. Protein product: CSANSYNEQFF.

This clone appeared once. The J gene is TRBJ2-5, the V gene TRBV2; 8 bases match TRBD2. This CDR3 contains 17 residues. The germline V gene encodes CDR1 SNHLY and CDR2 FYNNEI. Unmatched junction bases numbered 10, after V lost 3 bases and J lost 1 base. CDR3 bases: TGTGCCAGCAGTGATCACGGATTAGCGGGGTTCCAAGAGACCCAGTACTTC. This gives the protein CASSDHGLAGFQETQYF.

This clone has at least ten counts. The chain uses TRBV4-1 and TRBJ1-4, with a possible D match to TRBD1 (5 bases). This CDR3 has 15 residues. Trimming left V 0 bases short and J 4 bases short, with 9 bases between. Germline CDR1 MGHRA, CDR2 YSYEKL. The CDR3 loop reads CASSQDPGLNEKLFF. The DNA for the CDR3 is TGCGCCAGCAGCCAAGATCCAGGGCTTAATGAAAAACTGTTTTTT.

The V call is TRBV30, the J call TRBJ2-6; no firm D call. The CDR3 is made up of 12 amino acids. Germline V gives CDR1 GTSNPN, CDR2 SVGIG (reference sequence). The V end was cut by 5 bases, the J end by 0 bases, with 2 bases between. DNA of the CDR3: TGTGCCTGGGCCTCTGGGGCCAACGTCCTGACTTTC. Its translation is CAWASGANVLTF.

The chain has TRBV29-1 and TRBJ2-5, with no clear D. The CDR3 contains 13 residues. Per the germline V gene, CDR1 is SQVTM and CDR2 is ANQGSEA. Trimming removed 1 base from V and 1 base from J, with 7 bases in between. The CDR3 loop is CSVEGQIQETQYF. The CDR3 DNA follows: TGCAGCGTTGAAGGGCAGATCCAAGAGACCCAGTACTTC.

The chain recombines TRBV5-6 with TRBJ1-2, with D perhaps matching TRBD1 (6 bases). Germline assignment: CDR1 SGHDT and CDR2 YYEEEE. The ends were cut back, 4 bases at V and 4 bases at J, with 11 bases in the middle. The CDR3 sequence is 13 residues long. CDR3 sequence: CASSHTGSYGYTF. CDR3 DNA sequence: TGTGCCAGCAGCCATACAGGGAGCTATGGCTACACCTTC. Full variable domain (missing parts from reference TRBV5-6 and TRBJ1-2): DAGVTQSPTHLIKTRGQQVTLRCSPKSGHDTVSWYQQALGQGPQFIFQYYEEEERQRGNFPDRFSGHQFPNYSSELNVNALLLGDSALYLCASSHTGSYGYTFGSGTRLTVV.

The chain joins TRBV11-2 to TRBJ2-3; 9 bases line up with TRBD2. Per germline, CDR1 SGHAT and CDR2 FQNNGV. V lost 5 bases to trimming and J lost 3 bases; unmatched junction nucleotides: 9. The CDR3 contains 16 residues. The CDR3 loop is CASSGERGARTDTQYF. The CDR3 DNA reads TGTGCCAGCAGCGGAGAGCGGGGGGCAAGAACAGATACGCAGTATTTT.

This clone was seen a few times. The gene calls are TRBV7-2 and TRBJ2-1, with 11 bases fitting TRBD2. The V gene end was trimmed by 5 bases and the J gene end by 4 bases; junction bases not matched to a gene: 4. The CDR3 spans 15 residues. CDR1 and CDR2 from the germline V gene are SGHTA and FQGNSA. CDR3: CASSGTSGGYNEQFF. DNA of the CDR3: TGTGCCAGCAGCGGAACTAGCGGGGGTTACAATGAGCAGTTCTTC.

The CDR3 nucleotides read TGTGCCAGCAGTTCTTGGGCGTGGATGGGCTATGGCTACACCTTC. Amino acid sequence: CASSSWAWMGYGYTF. The chain combines TRBV28 with TRBJ1-2; no clear D. Trimming pared 4 bases from V and 4 bases from J, leaving 16 bases between. This CDR3 is 15 amino acids long. Germline assignment: CDR1 MDHEN and CDR2 SYDVKM.

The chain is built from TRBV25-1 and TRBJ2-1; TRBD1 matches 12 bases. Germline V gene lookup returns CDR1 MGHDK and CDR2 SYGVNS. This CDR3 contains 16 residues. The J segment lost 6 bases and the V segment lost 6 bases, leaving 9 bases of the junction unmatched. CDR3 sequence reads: CASRSGGQGAFNEQFF. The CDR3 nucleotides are TGTGCCAGCAGGTCAGGGGGACAGGGGGCGTTCAATGAGCAGTTCTTC. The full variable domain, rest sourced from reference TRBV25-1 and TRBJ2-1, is EADIYQTPRYLVIGTGKKITLECSQTMGHDKMYWYQQDPGMELHLIHYSYGVNSTEKGDLSSESTVSRIRTEHFPLTLESARPSHTSQYLCASRSGGQGAFNEQFFGPGTRLTVL.

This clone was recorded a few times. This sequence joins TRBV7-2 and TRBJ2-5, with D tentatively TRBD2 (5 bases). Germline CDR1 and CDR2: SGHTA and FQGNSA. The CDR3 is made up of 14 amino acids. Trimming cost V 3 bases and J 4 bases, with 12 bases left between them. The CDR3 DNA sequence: TGTGCCAGCAGCTTCAACGGGGTAGGAGAGACCCAGTACTTC. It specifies CASSFNGVGETQYF.

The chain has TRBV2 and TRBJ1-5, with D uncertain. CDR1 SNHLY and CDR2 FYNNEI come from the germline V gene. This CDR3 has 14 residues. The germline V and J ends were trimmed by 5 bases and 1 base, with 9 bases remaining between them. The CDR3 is CASSIDGSNQPQHF. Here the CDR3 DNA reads TGTGCCAGCAGTATAGACGGGAGCAATCAGCCCCAGCATTTT.

The CDR3 coding sequence is TGTGCCAGCGGCAGCCAAGAGTCAGATACGCAGTATTTT. Translating gives CASGSQESDTQYF. The chain has TRBV2 and TRBJ2-3, with D unresolved. This CDR3 has 13 amino acids. Between the trimmed V and J ends, which lost 8 bases and 4 bases, there was a span of 13 bases. CDR1 and CDR2 (germline): SNHLY, FYNNEI.

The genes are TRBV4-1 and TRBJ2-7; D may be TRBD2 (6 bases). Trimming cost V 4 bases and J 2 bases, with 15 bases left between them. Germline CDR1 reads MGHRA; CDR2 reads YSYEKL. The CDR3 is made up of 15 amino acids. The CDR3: CASSPGGGRTYEQYF. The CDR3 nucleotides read TGCGCCAGCAGCCCTGGCGGAGGGCGTACCTACGAGCAGTACTTC.